This is a list of T cell receptor beta chains from one sample in a study of CD8+CD57+ T cells in acquired aplastic anemia. A single record per CDR3 protein comes from TCRdb applying MiXCR to the reads. This table has under 200,000 distinct CDR3 sequences, more than 45% appearing once. The sequencing input was sorted CD4+, CD8+, or CD8+CD57+ T cells (not recorded which) from PBMCs. These receptors were collected from a human donor with aplastic anemia. Each CDR3 is given with its conserved first and last residue. The D gene is left open where the match is weak.

v_call	d_call	j_call	cdr3_aa
TRBV12-3/TRBV12-4	.	TRBJ1-1	CASSRTFEAFF
TRBV7-8	TRBD2	TRBJ2-7	CASSAGLAGGEQYF
TRBV12-3/TRBV12-4	TRBD1	TRBJ2-7	CASSTGTGNTYEQYF
TRBV7-6	TRBD2	TRBJ2-7	CASSLFVAGEDEQYF
TRBV7-7	.	TRBJ2-2	CASSLAEGGELFF
TRBV6-5	TRBD2	TRBJ2-5	CASSYSWGGLGPGETQYF
TRBV5-6	TRBD2	TRBJ2-7	CASSFTGLVGFYEQYF
TRBV2	.	TRBJ2-7	CASKETQMTYEQYF
TRBV11-2	TRBD2	TRBJ2-2	CASSPIAGGQTGELFF
TRBV11-1	.	TRBJ2-1	CASSLAQGTYNEQFF
TRBV6-5	.	TRBJ2-7	CASSSSPGRPAYEQYF
TRBV19	TRBD1	TRBJ1-1	CASSKIGRTGNTEAFF
TRBV10-3	.	TRBJ2-5	CATGNQETQYF
TRBV20-1	.	TRBJ1-2	CSARGAGYTF
TRBV19	TRBD1	TRBJ2-5	CASRTGTGGGKTQYF
TRBV11-3	TRBD2	TRBJ2-1	CASSPLTSGSSYNEQFF
TRBV29-1	TRBD1	TRBJ2-7	CSVIQGADEQYF
TRBV14	.	TRBJ2-5	CASSPHQGNQETQYF
TRBV24-1	TRBD1	TRBJ2-7	CATSDSGQGYEQYF
TRBV30	.	TRBJ2-2	CAWKSGQPNTGELFF
TRBV11-2	.	TRBJ2-1	CASTPSRRDEQFF
TRBV4-1	.	TRBJ1-1	CASSQGDYGYREAFF
TRBV5-1	.	TRBJ1-2	CASSLAVPGGGGYTF
TRBV20-1	TRBD1	TRBJ1-6	CSARDLQGAQSPLHF
TRBV6-1	.	TRBJ1-4	CASRPTGATNEKLFF
TRBV5-6	.	TRBJ2-2	CASSLMTAHTGELFF
TRBV11-1	TRBD1	TRBJ2-1	CASSLDRTGGYNEQFF
TRBV11-1	TRBD2	TRBJ2-2	CASSWRLAGDTGELFF
TRBV12-3/TRBV12-4	TRBD1	TRBJ1-6	CASSTGASGNSPLHF
TRBV2	TRBD2	TRBJ2-3	CAGLAGSTDTQYF
TRBV11-2	.	TRBJ2-7	CASSIHGQFTIVGEQYF
TRBV20-1	.	TRBJ1-6	CSASVGLMNSPLHF
TRBV19	.	TRBJ2-1	CASSYLPGTSSYNEQFF
TRBV20-1	TRBD2	TRBJ2-7	CSARDHTSGNYEQYF
TRBV7-2	.	TRBJ1-2	CASSLRQLGYTF
TRBV28	.	TRBJ1-5	CASRSPWGENQPQHF
TRBV30	.	TRBJ2-3	CAWSVLQLTSTDTQYF
TRBV20-1	.	TRBJ1-3	CSASTGASGNTIYF
TRBV7-2	.	TRBJ1-2	CASSARRNYGYTF
TRBV19	.	TRBJ1-1	CASTSPQGMNTEAFF
TRBV7-8	.	TRBJ1-2	CASSLVGGAMDGYTF
TRBV7-9	TRBD2	TRBJ2-7	CASSQGGETSGRISYEQYF
TRBV7-3	TRBD2	TRBJ2-1	CASSQTSGRYNEQFF
TRBV5-1	TRBD1	TRBJ2-2	CASSLGVLSTGWTGELFF
TRBV20-1	.	TRBJ2-5	CSASLQARETQYF
TRBV20-1	TRBD2	TRBJ2-2	CSAGSGGNTGELFF
TRBV20-1	.	TRBJ2-1	CSARSARPPNEQFF
TRBV12-3/TRBV12-4	.	TRBJ1-3	CASSPGSSGNTIYF
TRBV30	.	TRBJ1-5	CAWSASLKRDQPQHF
TRBV12-3/TRBV12-4	TRBD1	TRBJ1-2	CASSPVAGQPFNYGYTF
TRBV20-1	TRBD1	TRBJ1-5	CSASPQGVSNQPQHF
TRBV20-1	.	TRBJ1-4	CSASGLTNEKLFF
TRBV6-1	.	TRBJ1-5	CASRSGTPSNQPQHF
TRBV24-1	.	TRBJ2-7	CATSVQGCEQYF
TRBV5-1	.	TRBJ2-3	CASSLPRGGRGDTQYF
TRBV10-3	.	TRBJ2-7	CAISSSYEQYF
TRBV5-1	TRBD2	TRBJ2-3	CASSLEVASGRYKPISTDTQYF
TRBV4-1	TRBD2	TRBJ2-1	CASSQGPPSGRAAEQFF